The 5 T cell receptor beta chains given below trace back to one sample, sequenced in a study of shared clonotypes between healthy human individuals. Sequencing was performed with immunoSEQ multiplex PCR; in TCRdb, only in-frame clones are kept and a portion is missing. This repertoire shows more than 1.2 million clones, about 98.5% found once; its top ten account for about 0.4%. The source material was naive CD4+ T cells sorted from blood. Described subset: CD45RA+ positively selected. These receptors came from a man in his thirties or forties in good health.

J is TRBJ1-5 and V is TRBV25-1; D remains unclear. The CDR3 length is 15 residues. Trimming pared 2 bases from V and 2 bases from J, leaving 10 bases between. Germline values: CDR1 MGHDK, CDR2 SYGVNS. CDR3 nucleotides: TGTGCCAGCAGTGAAGGAGTCAGCGGCAATCAGCCCCAGCATTTT. Residues: CASSEGVSGNQPQHF.

This chain's CDR3 is CASSRGLDSSETQYF. The DNA for the CDR3 is TGTGCCAGTAGTAGGGGACTCGACAGTTCGGAGACCCAGTACTTC. V usage is TRBV19 and J usage is TRBJ2-5; the D gene is possibly TRBD2 (6 bases). In germline, CDR1 is LNHDA, CDR2 SQIVND (reference sequence). This CDR3 region has 15 residues. V lost 4 bases and J lost 5, with 17 bases in between. Supplemented by reference TRBV19 and TRBJ2-5, the full variable domain reads DGGITQSPKYLFRKEGQNVTLSCEQNLNHDAMYWYRQDPGQGLRLIYYSQIVNDFQKGDIAEGYSVSREKKESFPLTVTSAQKNPTAFYLCASSRGLDSSETQYFGPGTRLLVL.

About this clone: Different DNA sequences within this sample yield the same CDR3. This sequence joins TRBV9 and TRBJ1-3; D gene ambiguous. Trimming stripped 0 bases from V and 4 bases from J, with 5 bases between. Germline-derived CDR1 and CDR2 are SGDLS and YYNGEE. The CDR3 runs to 13 residues. CDR3 DNA sequence: TGTGCCAGCAGCGTAGAAGCCGGAAACACCATATATTTT. It encodes CASSVEAGNTIYF.

This chain connects TRBV6-5 to TRBJ1-1, with D hard to call. CDR1 MNHEY and CDR2 SVGAGI come from the germline V gene. The V gene lost 6 bases and the J gene lost 3 bases, with 11 bases spanning the gap. The CDR3 spans 13 residues. CDR3 sequence (DNA): TGTGCCAGCAGAAGAGACGCTGACACTGAAGCTTTCTTT. Protein product: CASRRDADTEAFF.

This chain uses TRBV6-1 with TRBJ2-7; D uncertain. Trimming took 7 bases from V and 5 from J, leaving 12 bases between them. The CDR3 covers 12 residues. Germline loops: CDR1 MNHNS, CDR2 SASEGT. CDR3 sequence reads: CASIGFSHEQYF. The CDR3 coding sequence is TGTGCCAGCATCGGGTTTTCCCACGAGCAGTACTTC.